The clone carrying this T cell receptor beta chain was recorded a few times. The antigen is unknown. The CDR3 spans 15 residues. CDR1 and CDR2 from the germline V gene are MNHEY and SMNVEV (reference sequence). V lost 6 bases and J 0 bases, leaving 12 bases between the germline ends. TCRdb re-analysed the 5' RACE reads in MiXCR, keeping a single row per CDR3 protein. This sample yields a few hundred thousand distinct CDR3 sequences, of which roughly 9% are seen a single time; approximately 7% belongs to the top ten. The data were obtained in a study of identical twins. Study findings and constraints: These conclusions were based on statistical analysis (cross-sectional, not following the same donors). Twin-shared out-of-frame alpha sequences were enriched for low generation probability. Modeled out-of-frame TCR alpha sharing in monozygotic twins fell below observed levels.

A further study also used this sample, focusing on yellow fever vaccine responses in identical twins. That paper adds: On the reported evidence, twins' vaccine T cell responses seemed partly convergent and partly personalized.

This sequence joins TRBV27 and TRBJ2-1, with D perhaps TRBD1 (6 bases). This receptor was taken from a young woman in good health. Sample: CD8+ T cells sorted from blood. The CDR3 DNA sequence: TGTGCCAGCAGCCTACAGGGAAGCTCCTACAATGAGCAGTTCTTC. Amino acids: CASSLQGSSYNEQFF.